This section outlines one T cell receptor beta chain sequence together with its context. Amplified TCR beta CDR3 regions derived from RNA transcripts. The TCR CDR3 first-round RT-PCR relied on the HTBI primer set. TCRdb passed the multiplex PCR reads through MiXCR, listing each CDR3 protein once. This sample carries hundreds of thousands of distinct CDR3 sequences, approximately 15% of them seen once, and the ten largest clones take 12%. The ends were cut back, 3 bases at V and 4 bases at J, with 10 bases in the middle. The length of the CDR3 is 14 residues. The germline CDR1 and CDR2 sequences are LNHDA and SQIVND (reference sequence). The data originate from a study of T cells in Graves' hyperthyroidism and ophthalmopathy.

The V and J genes are TRBV19 and TRBJ1-5, with a tentative D call TRBD1 (5 bases). The sequence came from a woman aged 45-60 years with Graves' ophthalmopathy. The sample consisted of blood. DNA of the CDR3: TGTGCCAGTAGTATCGGGGGTCGGAATCAGCCCCAGCATTTT. Translated, it gives CASSIGGRNQPQHF.